A selection of T cell receptor beta chains follows, all from one sample in a study of Graves' ophthalmopathy and Graves' hyperthyroidism. Each CDR3 protein is one row after TCRdb ran MiXCR on the multiplex PCR reads. Among about 700,000 distinct CDR3 sequences listed, over 40% were seen once. Sequencing used peripheral blood. All receptors derive from an adult man with Graves' ophthalmopathy. CDR3s include the opening cysteine and the closing phenylalanine or tryptophan. The order of the fields is clone size, J gene, D gene, CDR3 length, V gene, CDR3 protein, CDR3 DNA. A D gene is named only where the DNA matches it firmly. Only some rows state a clone size, as once, few, many or a class for expanded clones.

>many|TRBJ1-2|.|11|TRBV6-5
CASSYSRGYTF
TGTGCCAGCAGTTACTCGCGTGGCTACACCTTC
>.|TRBJ1-5|TRBD1|14|TRBV19
CAWSFGQGDQPQHF
TGTGCCTGGAGTTTCGGACAGGGAGATCAGCCCCAGCATTTT
>.|TRBJ1-2|TRBD1|16|TRBV25-1
CASSERGTGTGYGYTF
TGTGCCAGCAGTGAACGGGGGACAGGGACGGGCTATGGCTACACCTTC
>.|TRBJ2-7|.|13|TRBV6-2/TRBV6-3
CASKMGGLSEQYF
TGTGCCAGCAAAATGGGGGGCTTAAGTGAGCAGTACTTC
>.|TRBJ1-5|.|16|TRBV2
CASSERAAGWQETQHF
TGTGCCAGCAGTGAGAGGGCGGCAGGATGGCAAGAGACCCAGCATTTT
>many|TRBJ2-7|TRBD2|16|TRBV7-2
CASSYTSGGASYEQYF
TGTGCCAGCAGCTACACTAGCGGGGGGGCCTCCTACGAGCAGTACTTC
>.|TRBJ2-5|.|14|TRBV9
CASSVVTGAETQYF
TGTGCCAGCAGCGTAGTAACGGGAGCTGAGACCCAGTACTTC
>many|TRBJ2-7|.|13|TRBV5-8
CASSLGAVYEQYF
TGTGCCAGCAGCTTGGGGGCAGTCTACGAGCAGTACTTC
>once|TRBJ1-6|.|10|TRBV2
CASSVDPLHF
TGTGCCAGCAGTGTCGACCCCCTCCACTTT
>many|TRBJ2-5|.|14|TRBV7-8
CASSSRVVQETQYF
TGTGCCAGCAGCTCTAGGGTGGTTCAAGAGACCCAGTACTTC
>.|TRBJ2-6|.|15|TRBV20-1
CSARQYNSGANVLTF
TGCAGTGCAAGACAGTACAACTCTGGGGCCAACGTCCTGACTTTC
>many|TRBJ1-1|.|12|TRBV18
CASSPVGTEAFF
TGTGCCAGCAGCCCAGTTGGGACTGAAGCTTTCTTT
>many|TRBJ1-2|TRBD1|15|TRBV5-4
CASSLGDRAADGYTF
TGTGCCAGCAGCTTGGGGGACAGAGCTGCGGATGGCTACACCTTC
>.|TRBJ2-5|TRBD2|15|TRBV7-2
CASSLQGGEEMAQYF
TGTGCCAGCAGCTTACAGGGAGGGGAAGAGATGGCCCAGTACTTC
>many|TRBJ2-7|.|15|TRBV7-3
CASSLNGAAVYEQYF
TGTGCCAGCAGCTTAAACGGCGCCGCGGTCTACGAGCAGTACTTC
>.|TRBJ2-3|.|17|TRBV5-1
CASSLDGAGWSTDTQYF
TGCGCCAGCAGCCTGGACGGGGCGGGGTGGAGCACAGATACGCAGTATTTT
>many|TRBJ1-2|.|15|TRBV11-2
CASSLVGRNLYGYTF
TGTGCCAGCAGCTTAGTGGGACGGAACCTCTATGGCTACACCTTC
>many|TRBJ2-7|.|13|TRBV5-1
CASSVGLGYEQYF
TGCGCCAGCAGCGTGGGCCTCGGCTACGAGCAGTACTTC
>.|TRBJ2-5|TRBD2|13|TRBV29-1
CSVAGGYQETQYF
TGCAGCGTTGCGGGGGGGTACCAAGAGACCCAGTACTTC
>.|TRBJ2-7|TRBD2|13|TRBV29-1
CSVGLAGAGEQYF
TGCAGCGTTGGACTAGCGGGAGCGGGCGAGCAGTACTTC
>few|TRBJ1-2|.|11|TRBV29-1
CSLEGSYGYTF
TGCAGCTTGGAGGGGAGCTATGGCTACACCTTC
>.|TRBJ2-3|.|14|TRBV29-1
CSGARQGGGDTQYF
TGCAGCGGAGCCAGACAGGGCGGGGGAGATACGCAGTATTTT
>.|TRBJ2-1|TRBD1|13|TRBV29-1
CSARTGVYNEQFF
TGCAGCGCTCGGACAGGGGTTTACAATGAGCAGTTCTTC
>.|TRBJ1-2|.|15|TRBV25-1
CASSFSTEANYGYTF
TGTGCCAGCAGTTTTTCGACAGAAGCTAACTATGGCTACACCTTC
>.|TRBJ2-2|TRBD1|15|TRBV5-1
CASRVSTGVTGELFF
TGCGCCAGCAGGGTTTCGACAGGGGTGACCGGGGAGCTGTTTTTT
>.|TRBJ1-4|TRBD1|15|TRBV25-1
CASLGGRAGHEKLFF
TGTGCCAGCTTAGGGGGCCGAGCGGGGCATGAAAAACTGTTTTTT
>many|TRBJ2-7|.|16|TRBV7-8
CASSLALTVSPYEQYF
TGTGCCAGCAGCTTAGCGCTGACAGTATCCCCCTACGAGCAGTACTTC
>.|TRBJ1-1|.|13|TRBV10-3
CAVSRDANTEAFF
TGTGCCGTCAGTAGGGATGCGAACACTGAAGCTTTCTTT
>.|TRBJ2-7|.|18|TRBV7-4
CASSSRCASTEGYYEQYF
TGTGCCAGCAGCTCTCGTTGTGCCAGCACCGAAGGGTACTACGAGCAGTACTTC
>.|TRBJ2-2|.|18|TRBV12-3/TRBV12-4
CASSLEGRAYTNTGELFF
TGTGCCAGCAGTTTAGAAGGCAGAGCTTACACGAACACCGGGGAGCTGTTTTTT
>.|TRBJ1-5|TRBD1|12|TRBV20-1
CSAEDRGLHEHF
TGCAGTGCTGAGGACAGGGGGTTACACGAGCATTTT
>.|TRBJ2-2|TRBD1|17|TRBV6-4
CASSDSRQGANTGELFF
TGTGCCAGCAGTGACTCGAGACAGGGGGCGAACACCGGGGAGCTGTTTTTT
>many|TRBJ2-7|.|14|TRBV5-1
CASSLGALSYEQYF
TGCGCCAGCAGCTTGGGGGCCCTCTCCTACGAGCAGTACTTC
>many|TRBJ2-7|TRBD1|14|TRBV2
CASSEATGLDEQYF
TGTGCCAGCAGTGAAGCGACAGGGCTCGACGAGCAGTACTTC
>.|TRBJ2-3|.|14|TRBV7-3
CASSLKGSTDTQYF
TGTGCCAGCAGCTTAAAAGGCAGCACAGATACGCAGTATTTT
>.|TRBJ2-5|TRBD1|14|TRBV20-1
CSAPDRAAGETQYF
TGCAGTGCCCCTGACAGGGCCGCTGGAGAGACCCAGTACTTC
>many|TRBJ1-1|.|14|TRBV5-8
CASSLVGQNTEAFF
TGTGCCAGCAGCTTGGTAGGGCAGAACACTGAAGCTTTCTTT
>many|TRBJ1-1|.|14|TRBV10-3
CAIRGGELNTEAFF
TGTGCCATCAGGGGGGGCGAGTTGAACACTGAAGCTTTCTTT
>.|TRBJ2-2|.|15|TRBV7-8
CASSLAVVRTGELFF
TGTGCCAGCAGCTTAGCAGTGGTGAGAACCGGGGAGCTGTTTTTT
>few|TRBJ2-7|TRBD1|16|TRBV7-7
CASSQEWTGVSYEQYF
TGTGCTAGCAGCCAAGAGTGGACAGGGGTTTCCTACGAGCAGTACTTC
>once|TRBJ1-5|.|16|TRBV6-1
CASSAEGGYSNQPQHF
TGTGCCAGCAGTGCAGAAGGAGGGTATAGCAATCAGCCCCAGCATTTT
>.|TRBJ2-1|.|12|TRBV25-1
CASSRRLGGQFF
TGTGCCAGCAGTAGGCGTTTGGGTGGGCAGTTCTTC
>.|TRBJ2-7|.|14|TRBV30
CAWSVGAGAYEQYF
TGTGCCTGGAGTGTAGGGGCAGGGGCGTACGAGCAGTACTTC
>.|TRBJ2-5|.|14|TRBV20-1
CSAGGGLFQETQYF
TGCAGTGCTGGAGGGGGACTCTTCCAAGAGACCCAGTACTTC
>.|TRBJ2-7|.|12|TRBV5-1
CAISVGLYEQYF
TGTGCCATCAGTGTGGGACTCTACGAGCAGTACTTC
>few|TRBJ2-2|TRBD2|15|TRBV6-4
CASSEGGSHTGELFF
TGTGCCAGCAGTGAGGGCGGGAGTCACACCGGGGAGCTGTTTTTT
>.|TRBJ2-6|.|15|TRBV19
CASSPGSSGADVLTF
TGTGCCAGCAGTCCGGGGAGCTCTGGGGCCGACGTCCTGACTTTC
>many|TRBJ2-7|TRBD2|17|TRBV7-6
CASSLDLAGGSSYEQYF
TGTGCCAGCAGCTTAGATCTAGCGGGTGGGAGCTCCTACGAGCAGTACTTC